This T cell receptor (beta chain) is drawn from a study of blood T cell repertoires in COVID-19. Across the study: Collection of acute and convalescent COVID-19 samples took place in the United States, Italy and Spain. Sample material is recorded as cDNA or gDNA derived from T cells, B-cell-depleted T cells, or PBMCs.

Authors' processing steps: Amplification of reference gene primers was used by the study to estimate nucleated cell counts. Profiling relied on immunoSEQ multiplex PCR, and the TCRdb table lists in-frame clones only, not all of them. V and J calls and clone size follow that table, whereas D and trimming were derived from the DNA. The sample shows approximately 180,000 clones, about 80% of them seen only once. Sequencing was done on a sample of peripheral blood. The origin of this receptor is a woman between 70 and 85 years old with acute or convalescent COVID-19.

CDR3 amino acids: CASSLEGGSYGEQYF. In DNA, the CDR3 is TGTGCCAGCAGCTTGGAGGGAGGGTCGTACGGCGAGCAGTACTTC. The chain is built from TRBV5-4 and TRBJ2-7; 7 bases align to TRBD2. The CDR3 sequence is 15 residues long. The J segment lost 6 bases and the V segment lost 0 bases, leaving 9 bases of the junction unmatched. Germline values: CDR1 SGHNT, CDR2 YYREEE (reference sequence).